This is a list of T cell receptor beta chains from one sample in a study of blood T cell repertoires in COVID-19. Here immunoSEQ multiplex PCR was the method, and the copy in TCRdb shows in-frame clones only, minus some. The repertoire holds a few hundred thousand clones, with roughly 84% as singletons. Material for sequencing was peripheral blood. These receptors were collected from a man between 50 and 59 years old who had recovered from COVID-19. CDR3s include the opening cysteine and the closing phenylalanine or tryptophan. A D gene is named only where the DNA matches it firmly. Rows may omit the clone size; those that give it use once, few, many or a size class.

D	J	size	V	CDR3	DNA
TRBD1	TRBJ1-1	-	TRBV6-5	CASNKDRVGTEAFF	TGTGCCAGCAATAAGGACAGGGTGGGCACTGAAGCTTTCTTT
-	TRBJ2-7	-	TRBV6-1	CASSEETEIYEQYF	TGTGCCAGCAGTGAAGAGACAGAAATCTACGAGCAGTACTTC
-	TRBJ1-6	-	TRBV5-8	CASSWGPGKSPSGSSPLHF	TGTGCCAGCAGCTGGGGGCCGGGGAAAAGCCCATCGGGGAGTTCACCCCTCCACTTT
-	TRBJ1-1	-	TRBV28	CASSFRGKGTEAFF	TGTGCCAGCAGTTTTAGGGGCAAGGGGACTGAAGCTTTCTTT
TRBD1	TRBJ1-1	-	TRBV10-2	CASSEKGAISEAFF	TGCGCCAGCAGTGAAAAGGGGGCGATCTCTGAAGCTTTCTTT
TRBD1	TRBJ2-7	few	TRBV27	CATLRQGSYEQYF	TGTGCCACCCTAAGACAGGGTTCCTACGAGCAGTACTTC
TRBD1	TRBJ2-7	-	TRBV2	CASSYDRGDTYEQYF	TGTGCCAGCAGTTACGACAGGGGGGATACCTACGAGCAGTACTTC
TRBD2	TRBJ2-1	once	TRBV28	CASSSSGFSSYNEQFF	TGTGCCAGCAGTTCTAGCGGGTTCAGCTCCTACAATGAGCAGTTCTTC
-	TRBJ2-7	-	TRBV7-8	CASSHGQYEQYF	TGTGCCAGCAGCCACGGACAGTACGAGCAGTACTTC
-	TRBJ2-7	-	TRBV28	CASSLNPQGPYEQYF	TGTGCCAGCAGTTTAAATCCACAGGGACCCTACGAGCAGTACTTC
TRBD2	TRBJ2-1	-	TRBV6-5	CASSSPSGPRGEQFF	TGTGCCAGCAGTTCCCCTAGCGGGCCCCGGGGTGAGCAGTTCTTC
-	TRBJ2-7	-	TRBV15	CATSRGPGTGVGEQYF	TGTGCCACCAGCAGGGGGCCCGGCACGGGCGTGGGGGAGCAGTACTTC
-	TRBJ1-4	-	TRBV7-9	CASTHGGGRTNEKLFF	TGTGCCAGCACCCACGGGGGGGGACGCACTAATGAAAAACTGTTTTTT
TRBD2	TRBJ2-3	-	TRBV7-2	CASSHAGGDTQYF	TGTGCCAGCAGTCACGCGGGGGGGGATACGCAGTATTTT
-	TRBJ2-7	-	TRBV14	CASSQGLIYEQYF	TGTGCCAGCAGCCAGGGACTTATCTACGAGCAGTACTTC
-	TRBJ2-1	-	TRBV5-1	CASSSLVGGGEGNEQFF	TGCGCCAGCAGCTCCCTGGTTGGAGGGGGCGAGGGCAATGAGCAGTTCTTC
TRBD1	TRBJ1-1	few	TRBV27	CASSLSLDRAYGTEAFF	TGTGCCAGCAGTTTATCTTTGGACAGGGCATATGGCACTGAAGCTTTCTTT
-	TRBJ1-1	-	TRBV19	CASRAPGGVGTEAFF	TGTGCCAGTAGAGCCCCGGGAGGGGTCGGGACTGAAGCTTTCTTT
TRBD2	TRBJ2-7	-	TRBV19	CAISLWTSGPYEQYF	TGTGCCATCTCCCTTTGGACTAGCGGGCCGTACGAGCAGTACTTC
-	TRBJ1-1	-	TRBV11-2	CASSLDSNTEAFF	TGTGCCAGCAGCTTAGACTCGAACACTGAAGCTTTCTTT
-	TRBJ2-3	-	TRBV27	CASSLGAFWDTQYF	TGTGCCAGCAGTTTAGGGGCTTTTTGGGATACGCAGTATTTT
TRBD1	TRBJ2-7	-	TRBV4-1	CASSQADRGYEQYF	TGCGCCAGCAGCCAAGCGGACAGGGGTTACGAGCAGTACTTC
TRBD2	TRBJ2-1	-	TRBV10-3	CAISSLAENNEQFF	TGTGCCATCAGTTCACTAGCGGAGAACAATGAGCAGTTCTTC
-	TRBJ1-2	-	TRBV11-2	CASSLAFMGGYGYTF	TGTGCCAGCAGCCTAGCTTTTATGGGGGGTTATGGCTACACCTTC
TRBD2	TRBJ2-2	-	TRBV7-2	CASSLALSSGRTGELFF	TGTGCCAGCAGCTTAGCGCTGTCTAGCGGGAGAACCGGGGAGCTGTTTTTT
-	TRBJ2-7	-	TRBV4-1	CASSQEEGAVHEQYF	TGCGCCAGCAGCCAAGAGGAGGGGGCGGTCCACGAGCAGTACTTC
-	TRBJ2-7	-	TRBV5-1	CASSLDREAYEQYF	TGCGCCAGCAGCTTGGACAGGGAAGCCTACGAGCAGTACTTC
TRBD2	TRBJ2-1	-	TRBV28	CASSLMGASGTEEQFF	TGTGCCAGCAGTTTAATGGGGGCTAGCGGGACTGAGGAGCAGTTCTTC
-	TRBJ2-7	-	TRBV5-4	CASSLGGHLQQYF	TGTGCCAGCAGCTTGGGGGGACACCTCCAGCAGTACTTC
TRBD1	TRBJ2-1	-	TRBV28	CASSLWTGSSYNEQFF	TGTGCCAGCAGTCTCTGGACAGGGAGCTCCTACAATGAGCAGTTCTTC
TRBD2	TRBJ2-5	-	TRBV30	CAWSEGLAGGAETQYF	TGTGCCTGGAGTGAGGGACTAGCGGGAGGTGCGGAGACCCAGTACTTC
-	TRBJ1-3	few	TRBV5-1	CASSGGASGNTIYF	TGCGCCAGCAGCGGGGGGGCCTCTGGAAACACCATATATTTT
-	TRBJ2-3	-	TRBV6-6	CASNPTATDTQYF	TGTGCCAGCAACCCAACAGCCACAGATACGCAGTATTTT
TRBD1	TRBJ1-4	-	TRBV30	CALGQGTTNEKLFF	TGTGCCTTGGGACAGGGAACAACTAATGAAAAACTGTTTTTT
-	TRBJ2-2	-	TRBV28	CASRDSLTGELFF	TGTGCCAGCAGAGACAGCCTCACCGGGGAGCTGTTTTTT
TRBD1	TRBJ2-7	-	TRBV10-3	CAIRGTGFHEQYF	TGTGCCATCAGGGGGACAGGGTTCCACGAGCAGTACTTC
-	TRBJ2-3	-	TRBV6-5	CASSPMTGPTDTQYF	TGTGCCAGCAGCCCCATGACAGGACCCACAGATACGCAGTATTTT
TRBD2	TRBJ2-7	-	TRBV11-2	CASSPGLAGVYEQYF	TGTGCCAGCAGCCCCGGACTAGCGGGAGTCTACGAGCAGTACTTC
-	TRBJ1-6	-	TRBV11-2	CASSLDPQNSPLHF	TGTGCCAGCAGCTTAGATCCCCAAAATTCACCCCTCCACTTT
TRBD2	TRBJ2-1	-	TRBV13	CASRERAGPRDNEQFF	TGTGCCAGCAGAGAGAGAGCGGGACCGAGAGACAATGAGCAGTTCTTC
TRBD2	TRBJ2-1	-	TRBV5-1	CASSPGLAGSFVQFF	TGCGCCAGCAGCCCGGGACTAGCGGGAAGTTTTGTGCAGTTCTTC
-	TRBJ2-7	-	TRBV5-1	CASSPPTYEQYF	TGCGCCAGCAGCCCCCCCACCTACGAGCAGTACTTC